This TCR beta chain was documented in a study of T-cell reconstitution after alpha-beta-depleted transplantation in children. Using unique molecular identifiers, the investigators prepared the TCRbeta library. TCRdb re-called the PCR reads with MiXCR, one entry per CDR3 protein. This table has under 140,000 distinct CDR3 sequences, about a tenth appearing once. This clonotype was picked up many times. The clonotype comes from a human donor who donated a stem cell graft to a child with acute lymphoblastic leukemia. This sample comprised PBMCs from the stem cell graft donor, obtained from the stem cell graft.

The DNA of the CDR3 is TGTGCCAGCAGGCCGGGACATCTCTATGGCTACACCTTC. Encoded protein: CASRPGHLYGYTF. The chain couples TRBV6-1 to TRBJ1-2; tentatively, D is TRBD1 (6 bases). From germline, CDR1 is MNHNS and CDR2 SASEGT. This CDR3 has 13 amino acids. V shed 6 bases and J shed 4 bases, with 12 bases lying between them.